The 31 T cell receptor beta chains listed next were all sequenced from one sample in a study of vaccination and CD4 T cells after COVID-19. TCRdb ran MiXCR on the PCR reads and lists one entry per CDR3 protein. The data contain 25,000 to 35,000 distinct CDR3 sequences, about 49% of them singletons. Time point indicated: late sampling 161 to 241 days after vaccination in a few convalescent patients. The material was CD4+ T cells from blood, obtained about 7 months after SARS-CoV-2 vaccination. Receptor source: a human donor who had recovered from COVID-19.

In DNA, the CDR3 is TGCAGTGTAAAGGACTTCCCGAACACTGAAGCTTTCTTT. Amino acid sequence: CSVKDFPNTEAFF. J is TRBJ1-1 and V is TRBV20-1; D not certain. The length of the CDR3 is 13 residues. V gave up 7 bases and J gave up 1 base, with 13 bases separating them. Germline V lookup: CDR1 DFQATT, CDR2 SNEGSKA (reference sequence).

The chain joins TRBV7-8 to TRBJ2-1; D is possibly TRBD2 (5 bases). V was shortened by 5 bases and J by 0 bases, with 17 bases between the two germline ends. This CDR3 is 17 amino acids long. Germline V gives CDR1 SGHVS, CDR2 FQNEAQ. The CDR3 nucleotides are TGTGCCAGCAGCCCAAGAGGGTCCGAGAGCTCCTACAATGAGCAGTTCTTC. As protein: CASSPRGSESSYNEQFF.

V usage is TRBV6-2 or TRBV6-3 and J usage is TRBJ2-2, with TRBD2 matching over 11 bases. The junction had 7 bases not matched to a gene; V was cut back by 7 bases and J by 3 bases. This CDR3 has 16 amino acids. Germline V gene sequence: CDR1 MNHEY, CDR2 SVGEGT. This chain's CDR3 is CASTYSSGRYTGELFF. Written as DNA, the CDR3 is TGTGCCAGCACCTACTCTAGCGGGAGGTACACCGGGGAGCTGTTTTTT.

This clonotype appeared a single time. The chain has TRBV5-1 and TRBJ2-7; D might be TRBD1 (5 bases). The CDR3 contains 13 residues. V lost 0 bases and J 2 bases, leaving 6 bases between the germline ends. Germline V CDR1 and CDR2: SGHRS, YFSETQ. CDR3 sequence reads: CASSLADTYEQYF. CDR3 DNA sequence: TGCGCCAGCAGCTTGGCGGACACCTACGAGCAGTACTTC.

This clonotype was picked up a small number of times. V and J are TRBV20-1 and TRBJ2-3; 12 nucleotides agree with TRBD2. Germline CDR1 is DFQATT and CDR2 is SNEGSKA (reference sequence). The CDR3 covers 14 residues. The V gene end was trimmed by 6 bases and the J gene end by 1 base; junction bases not matched to a gene: 2. The CDR3 loop reads CSARLAGGTDTQYF. Written as DNA, the CDR3 is TGCAGTGCGAGACTAGCGGGAGGCACAGATACGCAGTATTTT.

The V call is TRBV7-2, the J call TRBJ1-5; D perhaps matches TRBD1 (5 bases). The CDR3 runs 15 residues. Germline CDR1 reads SGHTA; CDR2 reads FQGNSA. V was pared by 3 bases and J by 4 bases, with 13 bases between. The CDR3: CASSFTGDGNQPQHF. CDR3 in DNA: TGTGCCAGCAGCTTCACTGGGGACGGTAATCAGCCCCAGCATTTT.

This clonotype was counted between two and nine times. V gene TRBV6-2 or TRBV6-3 combines with J gene TRBJ2-1, with D possibly being TRBD2 (6 bases). Trimming removed 6 bases from V and 10 bases from J, with 22 bases in between. The CDR3 length is 15 residues. Per germline, CDR1 MNHEY and CDR2 SVGEGT. CDR3 sequence: CASSKRREKLGEQFF. CDR3 in DNA: TGTGCCAGCAGCAAAAGGAGGGAGAAGCTGGGAGAGCAGTTCTTC.

V usage is TRBV7-2 and J usage is TRBJ2-2; D call uncertain. CDR1 SGHTA and CDR2 FQGNSA come from the germline V gene. There are 15 residues in the CDR3. Trimming stripped 4 bases from V and 6 bases from J, with 15 bases between. CDR3 amino acids: CASSSPNLFAGELFF. For the CDR3, the DNA is TGTGCCAGCAGCTCCCCGAATCTCTTCGCCGGGGAGCTGTTTTTT. Together with reference TRBV7-2 and TRBJ2-2, the CDR3 gives the full variable domain: GAGVSQSPSNKVTEKGKDVELRCDPISGHTALYWYRQSLGQGLEFLIYFQGNSAPDKSGLPSDRFSAERTGGSVSTLTIQRTQQEDSAVYLCASSSPNLFAGELFFGEGSRLTVL.

The chain employs TRBV6-1 and TRBJ2-1; 9 bases are a match to TRBD2. The trim removed 5 bases at V and 2 bases at J, leaving 4 bases unmatched. This CDR3 contains 15 residues. Germline CDR1 reads MNHNS; CDR2 reads SASEGT. CDR3 DNA: TGTGCCAGCAGTCTCCTAGCGGGAACCTACAATGAGCAGTTCTTC. It codes for CASSLLAGTYNEQFF.

The chain carries TRBV30 and TRBJ2-7, with D possibly matching TRBD2 (6 bases). The germline V gene encodes CDR1 GTSNPN and CDR2 SVGIG (reference sequence). The CDR3 is 13 residues long. V lost 3 bases, J lost 2 bases, and 11 bases lay in between. The CDR3 region has the DNA TGTGCCTGGAGGCCTAGCGTAACCTACGAGCAGTACTTC. This encodes CAWRPSVTYEQYF. The variable domain in full, completed from reference TRBV30 and TRBJ2-7, reads SQTIHQWPATLVQPVGSPLSLECTVEGTSNPNLYWYRQAAGRGLQLLFYSVGIGQISSEVPQNLSASRPQDRQFILSSKKLLLSDSGFYLCAWRPSVTYEQYFGPGTRLTVT.

This clonotype was counted a few times. V usage is TRBV6-1 and J usage is TRBJ2-3; no reliable D call. V lost 5 bases, J lost 2 bases, and 8 bases lay in between. The germline V gene has CDR1 MNHNS and CDR2 SASEGT. The CDR3 consists of 13 residues. CDR3 in DNA: TGTGCCAGCAGTAAGGGTGACACAGATACGCAGTATTTT. Protein: CASSKGDTDTQYF.

The chain couples TRBV28 to TRBJ1-3, with TRBD1 matching 9 bases. The CDR3 totals 17 residues. The junction had 8 bases not matched to a gene; V was cut back by 5 bases and J by 0 bases. Germline CDR1 MDHEN, CDR2 SYDVKM. The CDR3, as DNA: TGTGCCAGCAGTAGACCGGGACAGGGACACTCTGGAAACACCATATATTTT. Translation gives CASSRPGQGHSGNTIYF.

The chain is built from TRBV10-2 and TRBJ2-3, with D possibly being TRBD1 (6 bases). CDR1 is WSHSY and CDR2 is SAAADI in the germline V gene. There are 15 residues in the CDR3. V was cut by 6 bases and J by 1 base, with 14 bases left in between. CDR3 coding DNA: TGCGCCAGCAGACACAGGGTACTAGGCACAGATACGCAGTATTTT. Residues: CASRHRVLGTDTQYF.

The CDR3 DNA reads as TGTGCCAGCAGCTTGAGGACTAGCGGGTTAGCCTCCTACGAGCAGTACTTC. The encoded protein is CASSLRTSGLASYEQYF. V is TRBV7-8 and J is TRBJ2-7; 11 bases are a match to TRBD2. Germline V gene sequence: CDR1 SGHVS, CDR2 FQNEAQ. V trimming: 3 bases; J trimming: 0 bases; junction bases outside the gene matches: 7. The CDR3 is 17 amino acids. The full variable domain, its missing parts supplied by reference TRBV7-8 and TRBJ2-7, is GAGVSQSPRYKVAKRGQDVALRCDPISGHVSLFWYQQALGQGPEFLTYFQNEAQLDKSGLPSDRFFAERPEGSVSTLKIQRTQQEDSAVYLCASSLRTSGLASYEQYFGPGTRLTVT.

J is TRBJ2-1 and V is TRBV6-2 or TRBV6-3; no reliable D call. The CDR3 contains 11 residues. The germline CDR1 and CDR2 sequences are MNHEY and SVGEGT. Trimming stripped 2 bases from V and 8 bases from J, with 4 bases between. This CDR3 reads CASSYRDEQFF. The CDR3 DNA is TGTGCCAGCAGTTACCGGGATGAGCAGTTCTTC.

The chain recombines TRBV12-3 or TRBV12-4 with TRBJ2-5; a possible D gene is TRBD2 (6 bases). The CDR3 is 13 residues long. V gave up 1 base and J gave up 5 bases, with 8 bases separating them. This chain's CDR3 is CASSLVGGETQYF. The DNA for the CDR3 is TGTGCCAGCAGTTTAGTAGGAGGGGAGACCCAGTACTTC.

The rearrangement joins TRBV27 to TRBJ2-6, with a weak D call TRBD1 (6 bases). V lost 9 bases and J lost 4, with 13 bases in between. The CDR3 has 14 amino acids. The germline V gene encodes CDR1 MNHEY and CDR2 SMNVEV (reference sequence). The CDR3 bases are TGTGCCAGTAAGGGGGTAGTGGGGGCCAACGTCCTGACTTTC. It specifies CASKGVVGANVLTF.

This clonotype came up once. The V call is TRBV30, the J call TRBJ1-5; D might be TRBD1 (6 bases). Trimming shortened V by 2 bases and J by 5 bases, and 10 bases separated the two germline ends. The CDR3 contains 13 residues. Per germline, CDR1 GTSNPN and CDR2 SVGIG (reference sequence). DNA of the CDR3: TGTGCCTGGAGTAACAGGGAAGATCAGCCCCAGCATTTT. Translating it yields CAWSNREDQPQHF.

This clonotype was detected a few times. The chain joins TRBV20-1 to TRBJ2-4; D tentatively reads TRBD1 or TRBD2 (5 bases each). Looked up from germline, CDR1 is DFQATT and CDR2 is SNEGSKA (reference sequence). This CDR3 comprises 11 residues. With 5 bases removed from V and 4 bases from J, the gap between germline ends came to 6 bases. The CDR3 loop is CSAGGKNIQYF. In DNA form, the CDR3 reads TGCAGTGCTGGGGGTAAAAACATTCAGTACTTC.

The CDR3 coding sequence is TGCAGTGCTAGTAAGGACCCCGGAGACTCTAATGAGCAGTTCTTC. It encodes CSASKDPGDSNEQFF. The chain employs TRBV20-1 and TRBJ2-1; D unresolved. The CDR3 consists of 15 residues. Germline CDR1 is DFQATT and CDR2 is SNEGSKA (reference sequence). With 3 bases removed from V and 7 bases from J, the gap between germline ends came to 19 bases.

The rearrangement links TRBV27 to TRBJ2-7, with 9 bases fitting TRBD1. Germline CDR1 and CDR2: MNHEY and SMNVEV (reference sequence). The junction had 4 bases not matched to a gene; V was cut back by 5 bases and J by 2 bases. The CDR3 has 14 residues. The CDR3 here is CASSRQGDPYEQYF. The CDR3 DNA sequence: TGTGCCAGCAGTCGACAGGGGGACCCCTACGAGCAGTACTTC.

This clonotype turned up a few times. The chain uses TRBV20-1 and TRBJ2-1; D is unresolved. Germline assignment: CDR1 DFQATT and CDR2 SNEGSKA (reference sequence). Trimming took 0 bases from V and 7 from J, leaving 10 bases between them. CDR3 length equals 13 residues. The CDR3 DNA reads as TGCAGTGCTAGAGATCCCACCCCTAATGAGCAGTTCTTC. It codes for CSARDPTPNEQFF.

The chain carries TRBV6-1 and TRBJ1-2; D unclear. Germline-derived CDR1 and CDR2 are MNHNS and SASEGT. This CDR3 has 16 amino acids. Deletions cut 6 bases from V and 4 bases from J, with 21 bases between. This CDR3 is CASRRTQADLAYGYTF. The CDR3 nucleotides read TGTGCCAGCAGAAGAACGCAAGCGGATTTGGCCTATGGCTACACCTTC.

This clonotype has just one count. The chain couples TRBV5-4 to TRBJ2-5; possibly TRBD1 for D (5 bases). V dropped 1 base and J dropped 2 bases, with 9 bases sitting between them. The CDR3 spans 14 residues. CDR1 and CDR2 from the germline V gene are SGHNT and YYREEE (reference sequence). As DNA, the CDR3 is TGTGCCAGCAGCTTGAAAGCAGGGCAAGAGACCCAGTACTTC. Its protein is CASSLKAGQETQYF.

This clonotype was detected only a few times. V is TRBV6-4 and J is TRBJ1-5; no reliable D call. V was trimmed by 4 bases and J by 3 bases, leaving 7 bases between them. This CDR3 comprises 13 residues. CDR1 MRHNA and CDR2 SNTAGT come from the germline V gene. The CDR3 DNA is TGTGCCAGCAGTGTAACAGTCAATCAGCCCCAGCATTTT. Its translation is CASSVTVNQPQHF.

The rearrangement joins TRBV7-3 to TRBJ2-1; 10 bases are a match to TRBD2. CDR1 and CDR2 from the germline V gene are SGHTA and FQGTGA. CDR3 length equals 14 residues. The V segment lost 5 bases and the J segment 9 bases; nucleotides outside the gene matches: 7. The DNA for the CDR3 is TGTGCCAGCAGCCGGGAAATAGCGGGAGGTGAGCAGTTCTTC. Translation gives CASSREIAGGEQFF.

The V and J genes are TRBV7-9 and TRBJ1-5; the D gene is possibly TRBD1 (5 bases). Trimming shortened V by 5 bases and J by 4 bases, and 12 bases separated the two germline ends. Looked up from germline, CDR1 is SEHNR and CDR2 is FQNEAQ (reference sequence). The CDR3 runs 14 residues. The DNA of the CDR3 is TGTGCCAGCAGCGAAAGGGGCAGGAATCAGCCCCAGCATTTT. It specifies CASSERGRNQPQHF.

V gene TRBV19 combines with J gene TRBJ1-5; D gene unclear. This CDR3 is built from 15 residues. Germline CDR1 LNHDA, CDR2 SQIVND (reference sequence). Trimming stripped 4 bases from V and 3 bases from J, with 13 bases between. Here the CDR3 reads CASSRKDGYNQPQHF. In DNA, the CDR3 is TGTGCCAGTAGTAGGAAGGACGGCTACAATCAGCCCCAGCATTTT.

This chain uses TRBV6-5 with TRBJ2-4; D ambiguous. Germline V gives CDR1 MNHEY, CDR2 SVGAGI. Trimming removed 0 bases at V and 5 bases at J, with 8 bases between. CDR3 length: 14 amino acids. The chain's CDR3 is CASSYSPAQNIQYF. In nucleotides, the CDR3 is TGTGCCAGCAGTTACTCCCCGGCGCAAAACATTCAGTACTTC.

The gene calls are TRBV7-3 and TRBJ2-7; 8 bases are shared with TRBD2. The germline gives CDR1 SGHTA, CDR2 FQGTGA. The CDR3 has 15 amino acids. Trimming removed 4 bases from V and 6 bases from J; junction bases left unmatched: 11. The CDR3 loop is CASSSLPGLAVEQYF. CDR3 DNA: TGTGCCAGCAGCTCCCTACCTGGACTAGCCGTCGAGCAGTACTTC.

The chain couples TRBV12-3 or TRBV12-4 to TRBJ2-1; TRBD1 aligns across 9 bases. The CDR3 length is 13 residues. Trimming cost V 6 bases and J 7 bases; bases outside gene matches: 4. CDR3 residues: CASRNRGLNEQFF. The CDR3 DNA follows: TGTGCCAGCAGAAACAGGGGGCTTAATGAGCAGTTCTTC.